This paragraph covers one T cell receptor (beta chain) sequence. In the source study's methods: Reference gene primer amplification gave estimated nucleated cell counts. Data came from immunoSEQ multiplex PCR; TCRdb stores just in-frame clones and leaves some out. V and J calls and clone size are as listed in that table; D and trimming were resolved from the DNA. Of roughly 340,000 clones in the sample, about 90% were seen once. The Seattle patients, enrolled during active infection, were followed longitudinally. The data were obtained in a study of blood T cell repertoires in COVID-19. The overall study: The United States, Italy and Spain were the sources of the acute and convalescent COVID-19 samples. Sources were T cells, B-cell-depleted T cells, or PBMCs; the material itself was cDNA or gDNA.

The specimen was peripheral blood. The receptor comes from a woman in her sixties or seventies with COVID-19, enrolled during active disease.

This CDR3 reads CASSRGLAGGRTDTQYF. CDR3 bases: TGTGCCAGCAGTCGGGGACTAGCGGGGGGGCGCACAGATACGCAGTATTTT. This sequence joins TRBV9 and TRBJ2-3, with 16 bases identical to TRBD2. J lost 1 base, V lost 5 bases, and 4 bases had no gene match. Germline CDR1 and CDR2: SGDLS and YYNGEE. This CDR3 region has 17 residues.